This T cell receptor beta chain was identified in a study of blood T cell repertoires in COVID-19. This clone was found once. Authors' methods: Cell counts per sample came from amplifying reference gene primers. The table came from immunoSEQ multiplex PCR; TCRdb's copy has only in-frame clones and leaves some out. The V and J calls and the clone size are those of that table, but D and trimming were determined from the DNA. The sample lists 80,000 to 100,000 clones, over 70% seen once, with 15% to 20% in the top ten. The CDR3 covers 18 residues. The V end was cut by 5 bases, the J end by 0 bases, with 20 bases between. The germline V gene encodes CDR1 MNHNY and CDR2 SVGAGI (reference sequence).

The chain has TRBV6-6 and TRBJ2-4; the D gene is possibly TRBD1 (6 bases). Sample: peripheral blood. This receptor was identified in a human donor in a cohort sampled during active COVID-19. The CDR3 sequence: CASSPGPSQGLAKNIQYF. CDR3 coding DNA: TGTGCCAGCAGTCCAGGGCCTTCCCAGGGGCTAGCCAAAAACATTCAGTACTTC.